The 10 T cell receptor beta chains given below trace back to one sample, sequenced in a study of blood T cells in healthy people across ages. It was with a sample-barcoded 5' primer and a J-beta primer mix that a second PCR of roughly 6 to 12 cycles was run. Each CDR3 protein gets one entry after TCRdb re-called the 5' RACE reads with MiXCR. The sample holds about 1.6 million distinct CDR3 sequences; about 35% are singletons and the top ten take approximately 10%. The sequencing sample was made of blood. These receptors came from a young woman in good health.

In this sample, this clonotype turned up a few times. The chain uses TRBV20-1 and TRBJ1-6, with D perhaps matching TRBD1 (6 bases). The CDR3 runs to 15 residues. V lost 6 bases and J 0 bases, leaving 12 bases between the germline ends. Per the germline V gene, CDR1 is DFQATT and CDR2 is SNEGSKA (reference sequence). In DNA, the CDR3 is TGCAGTGCACATGACAGGAGCTCCTATAATTCACCCCTCCACTTT. This gives the protein CSAHDRSSYNSPLHF.

This clonotype was observed many times. J is TRBJ2-7 and V is TRBV12-3 or TRBV12-4; 14 bases match TRBD2. The trim removed 5 bases at V and 4 bases at J, leaving 7 bases unmatched. The CDR3 is 16 amino acids. CDR3 in DNA: TGTGCCAGCAGTGCCCCGGGACTAGCGGGGGCTTACGAGCAGTACTTC. Encoded protein: CASSAPGLAGAYEQYF.

The rearrangement uses TRBV7-9 and TRBJ1-2; weak D call: TRBD1 (5 bases). CDR1 SEHNR and CDR2 FQNEAQ come from the germline V gene (reference sequence). V was trimmed by 7 bases and J by 4 bases, leaving 19 bases between them. The CDR3 consists of 15 residues. CDR3 DNA sequence: TGTGCCAGCAACTCAAGGAAGACAGACCGCTATGGCTACACCTTC. Protein: CASNSRKTDRYGYTF. The whole variable domain, remainder taken from reference TRBV7-9 and TRBJ1-2, is DTGVSQNPRHKITKRGQNVTFRCDPISEHNRLYWYRQTLGQGPEFLTYFQNEAQLEKSRLLSDRFSAERPKGSFSTLEIQRTEQGDSAMYLCASNSRKTDRYGYTFGSGTRLTVV.

The rearrangement joins TRBV5-1 to TRBJ1-4; D is perhaps TRBD1 (5 bases). Trimming left V 4 bases short and J 11 bases short, with 24 bases between. The CDR3 contains 16 residues. The germline V gene encodes CDR1 SGHRS and CDR2 YFSETQ. CDR3: CASSAIQDTGTGKLFF. Here the CDR3 DNA reads TGCGCCAGCAGCGCCATACAGGACACCGGAACGGGGAAACTGTTTTTT. Supplemented by reference TRBV5-1 and TRBJ1-4, the full variable domain reads KAGVTQTPRYLIKTRGQQVTLSCSPISGHRSVSWYQQTPGQGLQFLFEYFSETQRNKGNFPGRFSGRQFSNSRSEMNVSTLELGDSALYLCASSAIQDTGTGKLFFGSGTQLSVL.

The chain employs TRBV6-5 and TRBJ1-1, with D possibly TRBD1 on 5 matching bases. The ends were cut back, 4 bases at V and 1 base at J, with 10 bases in the middle. The CDR3 totals 14 residues. The germline V gene has CDR1 MNHEY and CDR2 SVGAGI. The CDR3 bases are TGTGCCAGCAGTTTTCCAGGGAAGAACACTGAAGCTTTCTTT. It is translated as CASSFPGKNTEAFF.

The J gene is TRBJ2-3, the V gene TRBV12-3 or TRBV12-4; 8 bases are shared with TRBD2. J lost 1 base, V lost 10 bases, and 10 bases had no gene match. The CDR3 is 15 amino acids. CDR3 in amino acids: CATNPPTSGTDTQYF. The CDR3, as DNA: TGTGCCACCAATCCCCCGACTAGCGGCACAGATACGCAGTATTTT.

Concerning this clonotype: Being one base from a much bigger clone, this may be a read error. The chain has TRBV29-1 and TRBJ2-5; D gene ambiguous. The closer fit of TRBJ2-7 to the DNA end suggests the J call may be wrong. Germline V lookup: CDR1 SQVTM, CDR2 ANQGSEA. This CDR3 spans 10 amino acids. CDR3 protein: CSVGFHEQYF. In DNA form, the CDR3 reads TGCAGCGTTGGTTTCCACGAGCAGTACTTC.

This clonotype has ten or more counts. This chain uses TRBV28 with TRBJ2-5; 9 nucleotides line up with TRBD1. Losses at the gene ends were 6 bases for V and 10 bases for J; bases not matched to a gene: 12. Germline V gene lookup returns CDR1 MDHEN and CDR2 SYDVKM. CDR3 length: 14 amino acids. CDR3 nucleotides: TGTGCCAGCAGACAGGGGGCCGGACGGGGGGTCCAGTACTTC. Protein product: CASRQGAGRGVQYF.

The chain has TRBV13 and TRBJ2-5; 9 nucleotides match TRBD2. With V trimmed by 5 bases and J by 0 bases, 10 bases remained unmatched. Germline assignment: CDR1 PRHDT and CDR2 FYEKMQ (reference sequence). The CDR3 sequence is 17 residues long. The CDR3 sequence is CASSPRREREDQETQYF. CDR3 coding DNA: TGTGCCAGCAGCCCCCGTAGGGAGCGGGAGGACCAAGAGACCCAGTACTTC.

This sequence joins TRBV18 and TRBJ2-1; TRBD2 might be the D (7 bases). Germline V gene data show CDR1 as KGHSH and CDR2 as LQKENI. The CDR3 has 14 amino acids. V lost 6 bases, J lost 3 bases, and 12 bases lay in between. DNA for the CDR3: TGTGCCAGCTCGGGGGCGGGGGACTACAATGAGCAGTTCTTC. It specifies CASSGAGDYNEQFF.